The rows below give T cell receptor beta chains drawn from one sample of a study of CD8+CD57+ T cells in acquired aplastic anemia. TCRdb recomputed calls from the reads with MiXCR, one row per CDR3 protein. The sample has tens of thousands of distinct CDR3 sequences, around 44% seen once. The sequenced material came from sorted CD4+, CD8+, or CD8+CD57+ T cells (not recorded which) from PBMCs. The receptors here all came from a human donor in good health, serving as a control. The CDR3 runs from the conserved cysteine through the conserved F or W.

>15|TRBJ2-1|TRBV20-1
CSARDPSGSLDEQFF
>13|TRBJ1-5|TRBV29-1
CSAADDGNQPQHF
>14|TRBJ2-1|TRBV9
CASSRGWGSHEQFF
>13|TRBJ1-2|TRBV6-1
CASSSEQTYGYTF
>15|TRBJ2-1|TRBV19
CASSIASGAYNEQFF
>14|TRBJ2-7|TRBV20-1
CSAIRLRGTYEQYF
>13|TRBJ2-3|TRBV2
CASTRGSLGTQYF
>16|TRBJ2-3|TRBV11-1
CASSLATLAGTDTQYF
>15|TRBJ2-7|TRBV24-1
CATSDGSGGHYEQYF
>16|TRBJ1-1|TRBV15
CAVGGQGGFRDTEAFF
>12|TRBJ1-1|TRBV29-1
CSGEGLNTEAFF
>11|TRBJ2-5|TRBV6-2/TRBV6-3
CVSSYPETRYF
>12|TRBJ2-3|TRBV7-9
CASGTGADTQYF
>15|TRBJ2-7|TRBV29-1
CSVNRLAGGSYEQYF
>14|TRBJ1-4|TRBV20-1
CSASRTGSNEKLFF
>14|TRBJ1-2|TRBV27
CASSQGAANYGYTF
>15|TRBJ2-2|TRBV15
CATKNSLANTGELFF